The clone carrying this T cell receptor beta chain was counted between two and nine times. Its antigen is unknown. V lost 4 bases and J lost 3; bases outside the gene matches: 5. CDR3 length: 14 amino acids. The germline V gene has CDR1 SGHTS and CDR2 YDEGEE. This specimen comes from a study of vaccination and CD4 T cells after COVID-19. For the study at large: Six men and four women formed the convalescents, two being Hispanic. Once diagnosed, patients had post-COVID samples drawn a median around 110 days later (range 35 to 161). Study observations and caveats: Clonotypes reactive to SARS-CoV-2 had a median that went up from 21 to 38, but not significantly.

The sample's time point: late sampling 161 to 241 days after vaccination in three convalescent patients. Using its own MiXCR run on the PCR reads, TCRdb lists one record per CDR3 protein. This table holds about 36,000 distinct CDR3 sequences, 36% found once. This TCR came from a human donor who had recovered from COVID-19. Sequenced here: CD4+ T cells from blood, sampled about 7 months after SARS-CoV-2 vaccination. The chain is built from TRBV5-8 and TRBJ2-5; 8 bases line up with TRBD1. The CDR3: CASSPGTGKETQYF. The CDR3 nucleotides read TGTGCCAGCAGCCCTGGGACAGGCAAAGAGACCCAGTACTTC. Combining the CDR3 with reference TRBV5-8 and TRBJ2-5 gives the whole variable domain EAGVTQSPTHLIKTRGQQATLRCSPISGHTSVYWYQQALGLGLQFLLWYDEGEERNRGNFPPRFSGRQFPNYSSELNVNALELEDSALYLCASSPGTGKETQYFGPGTRLLVL.